This TCR beta chain was observed in a study of blood T cell repertoires in COVID-19 (dated by TCRdb to the early 2020s). In terms of the full investigation: Samples covering the acute and convalescent phases of COVID-19 were provided by collaborators in the United States, Italy and Spain. HLA class I and class II types, where available, came from metadata supplied by the sample provider rather than from assay-based typing. Subjects who had been exposed to COVID-19, were actively infected with it, or had recovered from it provided the deeply sampled blood TCRbeta repertoires that made up the dataset. Sample metadata almost always included a de-identified subject ID, COVID-19 status, age in years and sex. The samples were drawn from the first 160 participants of the ongoing ImmuneRACE study and from about 1,200 subjects provided by 6 global collaborators. The repertoires were released in a freely available public database meant as a resource for research on the immune response to SARS-CoV-2. The prospective study material was composed of cDNA or gDNA derived from T cells, B-cell-depleted T cells, or PBMCs.

Deletion took 0 bases off V and 1 base off J, with a span of 7 bases between the germline ends. From a lookup of the germline V gene, CDR1 and CDR2 are LGHNA and YSLEER. Its CDR3 holds 15 amino acids, cysteine through phenylalanine. CDR3 DNA is the only sequence kept; it has 45 bases, read in frame from the first base. With respect to this clone: It has no known antigen specificity. One base away there is no much larger clone; base qualities are not given.

Overall study results and their limits: The amount of clinical and demographic metadata varied by source and participant and was provided uncurated.

Collaborating institutions collected whole blood in K2EDTA tubes following their own protocols. Collaborator samples were shipped for TCRbeta analysis as frozen whole blood, isolated PBMCs, or DNA extracted from either sample type. TCRbeta CDR3 regions were amplified from genomic DNA using the immunoSEQ Assay, a bias-controlled multiplex PCR. The original methods were these. The number of nucleated cells in each sample was estimated from the amplification of reference gene primers within the assay. To quantify the absolute abundance of each unique TCRbeta CDR3 rearrangement, sequence reads were collapsed and filtered. For each sample, productive Simpson clonality was calculated by taking the square root of Simpson's diversity index across productive rearrangements. Entries here come from immuneACCESS through TCRdb and include only in-frame sequences with V and J called. Some clones fail to appear in such tables; in the studies checked, an unresolved V gene covers under half of the shortfall, and the cause of the remainder is unknown. V, J and clone size derive from that table, while D and trimming were established from the DNA sequence. For this sample the table gives roughly 120,000 clones, of which around 76% were detected only once. The ten largest clones add up to about 2.1% of the sample.

This clonotype originated in a man in his sixties or seventies with acute or convalescent COVID-19. The rearranged segments are TRBV4-3 and TRBJ1-3; no D gene can be assigned with confidence. The source material was peripheral blood. The CDR3 protein: CASSQDSLSGNTIYF. The bases are TGCGCCAGCAGCCAAGATTCCCTTTCTGGAAACACCATATATTTT.